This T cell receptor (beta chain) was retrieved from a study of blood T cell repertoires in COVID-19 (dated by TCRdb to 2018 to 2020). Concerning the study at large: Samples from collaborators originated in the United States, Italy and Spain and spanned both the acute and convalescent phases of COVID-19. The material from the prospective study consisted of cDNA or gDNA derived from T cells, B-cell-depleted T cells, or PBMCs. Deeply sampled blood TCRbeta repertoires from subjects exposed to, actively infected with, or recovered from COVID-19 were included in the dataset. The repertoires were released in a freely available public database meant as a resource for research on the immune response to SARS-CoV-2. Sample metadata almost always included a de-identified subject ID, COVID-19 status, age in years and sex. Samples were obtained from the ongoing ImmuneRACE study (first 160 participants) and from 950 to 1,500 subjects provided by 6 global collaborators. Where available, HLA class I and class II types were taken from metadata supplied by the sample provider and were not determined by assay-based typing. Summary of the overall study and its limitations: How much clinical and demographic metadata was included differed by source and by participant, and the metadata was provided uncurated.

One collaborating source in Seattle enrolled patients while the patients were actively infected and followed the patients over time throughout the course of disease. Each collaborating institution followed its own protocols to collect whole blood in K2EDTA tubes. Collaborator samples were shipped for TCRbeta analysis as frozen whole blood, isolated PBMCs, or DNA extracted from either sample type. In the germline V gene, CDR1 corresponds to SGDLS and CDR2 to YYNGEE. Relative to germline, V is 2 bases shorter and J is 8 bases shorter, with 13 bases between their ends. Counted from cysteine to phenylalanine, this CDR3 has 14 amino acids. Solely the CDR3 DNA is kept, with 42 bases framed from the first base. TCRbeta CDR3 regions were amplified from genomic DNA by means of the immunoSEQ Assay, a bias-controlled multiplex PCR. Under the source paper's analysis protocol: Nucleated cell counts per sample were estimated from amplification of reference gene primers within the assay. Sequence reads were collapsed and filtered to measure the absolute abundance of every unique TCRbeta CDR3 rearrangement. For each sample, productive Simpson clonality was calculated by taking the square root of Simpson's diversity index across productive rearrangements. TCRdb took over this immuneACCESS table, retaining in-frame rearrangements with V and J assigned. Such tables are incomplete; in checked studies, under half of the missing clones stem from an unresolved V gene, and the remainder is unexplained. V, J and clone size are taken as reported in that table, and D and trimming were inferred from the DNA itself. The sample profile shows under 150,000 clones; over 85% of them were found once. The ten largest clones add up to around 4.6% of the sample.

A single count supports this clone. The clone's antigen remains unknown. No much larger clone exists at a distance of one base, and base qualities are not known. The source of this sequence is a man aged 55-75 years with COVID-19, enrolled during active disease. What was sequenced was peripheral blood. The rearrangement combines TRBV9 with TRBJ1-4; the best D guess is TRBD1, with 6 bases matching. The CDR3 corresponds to CASSVSGGREKLFF. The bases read TGTGCCAGCAGCGTTTCGGGGGGCCGGGAAAAACTGTTTTTT.